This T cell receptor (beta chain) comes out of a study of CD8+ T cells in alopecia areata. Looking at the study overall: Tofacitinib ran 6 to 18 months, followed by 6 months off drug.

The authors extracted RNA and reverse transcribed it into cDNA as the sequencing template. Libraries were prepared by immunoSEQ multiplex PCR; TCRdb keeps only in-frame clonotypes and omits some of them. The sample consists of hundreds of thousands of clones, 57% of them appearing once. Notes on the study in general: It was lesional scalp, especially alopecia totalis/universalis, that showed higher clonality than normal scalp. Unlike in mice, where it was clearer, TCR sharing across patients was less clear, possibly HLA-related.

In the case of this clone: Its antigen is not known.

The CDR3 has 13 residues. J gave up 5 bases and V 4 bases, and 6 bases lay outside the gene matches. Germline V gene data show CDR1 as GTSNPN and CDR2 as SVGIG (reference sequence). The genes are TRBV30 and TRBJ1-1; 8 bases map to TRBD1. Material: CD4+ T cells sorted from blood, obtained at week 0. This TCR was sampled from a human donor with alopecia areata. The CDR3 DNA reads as TGTGCCTGGACCCGACAGGGGAGAACTGAAGCTTTCTTT. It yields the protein CAWTRQGRTEAFF.